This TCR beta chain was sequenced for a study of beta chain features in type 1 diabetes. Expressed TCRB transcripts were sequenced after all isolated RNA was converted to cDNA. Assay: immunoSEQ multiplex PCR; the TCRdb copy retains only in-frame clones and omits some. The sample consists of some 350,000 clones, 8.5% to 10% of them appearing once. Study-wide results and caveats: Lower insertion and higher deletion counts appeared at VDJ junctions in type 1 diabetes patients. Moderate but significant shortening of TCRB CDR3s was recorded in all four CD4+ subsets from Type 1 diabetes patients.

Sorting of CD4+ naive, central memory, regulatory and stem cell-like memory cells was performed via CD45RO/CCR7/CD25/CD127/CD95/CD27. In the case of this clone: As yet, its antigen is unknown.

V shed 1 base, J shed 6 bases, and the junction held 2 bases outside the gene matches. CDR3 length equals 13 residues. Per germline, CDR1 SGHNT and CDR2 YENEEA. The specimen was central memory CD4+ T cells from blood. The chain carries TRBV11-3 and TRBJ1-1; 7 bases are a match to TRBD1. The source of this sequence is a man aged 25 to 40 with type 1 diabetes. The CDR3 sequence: CASSLVGGSEAFF. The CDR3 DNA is TGTGCCAGCAGCTTAGTAGGGGGCTCTGAAGCTTTCTTT.